The rows below give T cell receptor beta chains drawn from one sample of a study of blood T cell repertoires in COVID-19. Method: immunoSEQ multiplex PCR; TCRdb's copy keeps in-frame clones and lacks some. The sample carries approximately 20,000 clones, roughly 87% recorded once. The sequenced sample consisted of peripheral blood. The receptors were sampled from a human donor with active COVID-19. The donor label of this sample is uncertain. Each CDR3 is given with its conserved first and last residue. The D gene is left open where the match is weak. A row's size may be missing; if present it is once, few, many or a size class.

TRBD1,once,TRBJ2-2,TRBV5-1,16,TGCGCCCAGCAATCACCTGGACAGGGGTCCACCGGGGAGCTGTTTTTT,CAQQSPGQGSTGELFF
TRBD1,NA,TRBJ1-1,TRBV19,15,TGTGCCAGTAGTACCCAACAGGGGAGTGGCACTGAAGCTTTCTTT,CASSTQQGSGTEAFF
NA,NA,TRBJ1-2,TRBV2,14,TGTGCCAGCACTGGAGGCGGCAGGAACTATGGCTACACCTTC,CASTGGGRNYGYTF
NA,NA,TRBJ1-1,TRBV2,16,TGTGCCAGCAGTGAAGCGCTCGGGGTACTGAACACTGAAGCTTTCTTT,CASSEALGVLNTEAFF
TRBD2,NA,TRBJ2-5,TRBV25-1,16,TGTGCCAGCAGTGCCGCTAAACTAGCGGAGCAAGAGACCCAGTACTTC,CASSAAKLAEQETQYF
NA,NA,TRBJ2-2,TRBV5-1,15,TGCGCCAGCAGCTTGGACGGGGCGAACACCGGGGAGCTGTTTTTT,CASSLDGANTGELFF
NA,NA,TRBJ2-3,TRBV5-4,16,TGTGCCAGCACCCCCCTCTTAGGGGTTGACACAGATACGCAGTATTTT,CASTPLLGVDTDTQYF
TRBD1,once,TRBJ2-5,TRBV7-9,13,TGTGCCAGCAGCTTGGTGGGACAGGAGACCCAGTACTTC,CASSLVGQETQYF
NA,once,TRBJ2-7,TRBV11-3,16,TGTGCCAGCAGCTTCTGGGAGGGGGTCGAAACCTACGAGCAGTACTTC,CASSFWEGVETYEQYF
NA,once,TRBJ1-1,TRBV5-6,14,TGTGCCAGCAGCTGGGGGACTGGTGAGGGCCGAGCTTTCTTT,CASSWGTGEGRAFF
TRBD2,NA,TRBJ2-7,TRBV4-2,18,TGTGCCAGCAGCCAAGATCGGTCGGGCGGGAGGACGACCTACGAGCAGTACTTC,CASSQDRSGGRTTYEQYF
NA,once,TRBJ1-5,TRBV27,15,TGTGCCAGCAGGTCAGGGGATCGAAGCAATCAGCCCCAGCATTTT,CASRSGDRSNQPQHF
TRBD1,once,TRBJ2-7,TRBV28,14,TGTGCCAGCGTGCCAGGGGGCAGCTCCTACGAGCAGTACTTC,CASVPGGSSYEQYF
NA,NA,TRBJ1-6,TRBV7-9,14,TGTGCCAGCAGCTTAGGGCTGGATAATTCACCCCTCCACTTT,CASSLGLDNSPLHF
NA,NA,TRBJ1-4,TRBV10-3,14,TGTGCCATCAGTGAAGGGGGTACTAATGAAAAACTGTTTTTT,CAISEGGTNEKLFF
TRBD1,NA,TRBJ1-3,TRBV6-5,14,TGTGCCAGCAGAAGGGACAGGGTTGGAAACACCATATATTTT,CASRRDRVGNTIYF
NA,NA,TRBJ1-2,TRBV4-1,16,TGCGCCAGCAGCCAAGAATTGCGGGGGGTGGGATATGGCTACACCTTC,CASSQELRGVGYGYTF
NA,NA,TRBJ2-7,TRBV21-1,17,TGTGCCAGCAGCAAAGCGCTCCGTGGGACAAGCCATTACGAGCAGTACTTC,CASSKALRGTSHYEQYF
NA,NA,TRBJ2-3,TRBV6-5,16,TGTGCCAGCAGTTACGCGGCGGGGGCTAGCACAGATACGCAGTATTTT,CASSYAAGASTDTQYF
NA,NA,TRBJ2-3,TRBV2,14,TGTGCCAGCAGGCCGACAAGAAGCACAGATACGCAGTATTTT,CASRPTRSTDTQYF
NA,NA,TRBJ2-7,TRBV4-1,16,TGCGCCAGCAGCCAAGATCCCACTGGGGCTGCCTACGAGCAGTACTTC,CASSQDPTGAAYEQYF
TRBD1,NA,TRBJ2-5,TRBV5-4,15,TGTGCCAGCAGCGCCGCAGGGGGCGGCGGGGAGACCCAGTACTTC,CASSAAGGGGETQYF
NA,once,TRBJ1-1,TRBV18,14,TGTGCCAGCTCGGCCCGGTGGACAAACACTGAAGCTTTCTTT,CASSARWTNTEAFF
TRBD2,few,TRBJ2-3,TRBV5-1,15,TGCGCCAGCAGCTCTAGCGGGAGAGATGGAGATACGCAGTATTTT,CASSSSGRDGDTQYF
NA,NA,TRBJ1-6,TRBV9,18,TGTGCCAGCAGCGTCAGAGGGGGGGCAGGGAAATATAATTCACCCCTCCACTTT,CASSVRGGAGKYNSPLHF
NA,NA,TRBJ2-5,TRBV7-9,14,TGTGCCAGCAGCTTAGACCCGGAGAGGGAGACCCAGTACTTC,CASSLDPERETQYF
NA,NA,TRBJ1-1,TRBV18,13,TGTGCCAGCTCACCCCAATTGAACACTGAAGCTTTCTTT,CASSPQLNTEAFF
NA,NA,TRBJ1-1,TRBV27,15,TGTGCCAGCAGTTTAGGCAACAGGGTCGGCACTGAAGCTTTCTTT,CASSLGNRVGTEAFF
NA,NA,TRBJ1-6,TRBV12-3/TRBV12-4,13,TGTGCCAGCAGTTCCCGGGGTAATTCACCCCTCCACTTT,CASSSRGNSPLHF
TRBD2,NA,TRBJ2-3,TRBV11-2,18,TGTGCCAGCAGCTTAGGCTGGGGGCGGGAGGGCCGCGCAGATACGCAGTATTTT,CASSLGWGREGRADTQYF
TRBD1,once,TRBJ1-1,TRBV9,14,TGTGCCAGCAGCGTCGGACAGGGAAACACTGAAGCTTTCTTT,CASSVGQGNTEAFF
NA,NA,TRBJ1-4,TRBV2,13,TGTGCCTCAACCGCCCAGAAGAATGAAAAACTGTTTTTT,CASTAQKNEKLFF
TRBD2,NA,TRBJ2-1,TRBV18,14,TGTGCCAGCTCACCGGGACTAGGGACCAATGAGCAGTTCTTC,CASSPGLGTNEQFF
TRBD1,NA,TRBJ1-4,TRBV2,15,TGTGCCAGCAGCCTTGACAGGGTTGCTAATGAAAAACTGTTTTTT,CASSLDRVANEKLFF
TRBD2,NA,TRBJ2-7,TRBV13,16,TGTGCCAGCAGCTTAGGTAGGGCCGGGAGGGTCCACGAGCAGTACTTC,CASSLGRAGRVHEQYF
TRBD2,NA,TRBJ2-1,TRBV18,16,TGTGCCAGCTCACCAAGTGGGCTAGCGGGGGGGAACGAGCAGTTCTTC,CASSPSGLAGGNEQFF
NA,NA,TRBJ1-2,TRBV3-1/TRBV3-2,14,TGTGCCAGCAGCCAAGAGGGGGCTGGTTATGGCTACACCTTC,CASSQEGAGYGYTF
NA,NA,TRBJ2-2,TRBV28,15,TGTGCCAGCAGTACCCCGGGACAGAACACCGGGGAGCTGTTTTTT,CASSTPGQNTGELFF
NA,NA,TRBJ1-3,TRBV5-4,15,TGTGCCAGCAGCGTTGACACATGGTCTGGAAACACCATATATTTT,CASSVDTWSGNTIYF
TRBD1,NA,TRBJ1-6,TRBV5-4,14,TGTGCCAGCAGCCGGACAGGTTTAAATTCACCCCTCCACTTT,CASSRTGLNSPLHF
NA,NA,TRBJ1-5,TRBV10-2,16,TGCGCCAGCAGTGAGTCTCCAGGGAATAGCAATCAGCCCCAGCATTTT,CASSESPGNSNQPQHF
NA,NA,TRBJ1-6,TRBV5-6,14,TGTGCCAGCAGCCAAGGACACCGTAATTCACCCCTCCACTTT,CASSQGHRNSPLHF
TRBD1,NA,TRBJ2-7,TRBV5-1,14,TGCGCCAGCAGCTTTTTGACAGGGCCCAACGAGCAGTACTTC,CASSFLTGPNEQYF
NA,NA,TRBJ2-2,TRBV9,16,TGTGCCAGCAGCGTAGCAGGGGACCCTCACACCGGGGAGCTGTTTTTT,CASSVAGDPHTGELFF
TRBD2,NA,TRBJ2-1,TRBV28,16,TGTGCCAGCAGGAGTCCCGGACTAGCGGTTGGGAATGAGCAGTTCTTC,CASRSPGLAVGNEQFF
NA,medium-sized,TRBJ1-5,TRBV2,13,TGTGCCAGCAGTTTCAGATCCAATCAGCCCCAGCATTTT,CASSFRSNQPQHF
TRBD2,NA,TRBJ2-3,TRBV5-4,14,TGTGCCAGCAGCTCGAACAGGGCGGGGGGTACGCAGTATTTT,CASSSNRAGGTQYF
NA,NA,TRBJ2-1,TRBV3-1/TRBV3-2,13,TGTGCCAGCAGCCCGGACCGGGGAAGCGAGCAGTTCTTC,CASSPDRGSEQFF
TRBD2,NA,TRBJ2-3,TRBV6-5,15,TGTGCCAGCAGGACCGGGAGGAGCCTCGCAGATACGCAGTATTTT,CASRTGRSLADTQYF